The clone carrying this T cell receptor beta chain was observed a few times. Every one of the participants with HIV received treatment in the United States. This entry is derived from a study of long-term antiretroviral therapy in people with HIV. The length of the CDR3 is 14 residues. V lost 3 bases, J lost 2 bases, and 10 bases lay in between. Per germline, CDR1 SGHAT and CDR2 FQNNGV. Runs used v3.0 of the immunoSEQ assay and were done at survey level. Sequencing used immunoSEQ multiplex PCR; TCRdb keeps in-frame clones, though not all of them. The table has about 15,000 clones, 88% seen once. This clonotype was obtained from a man over 45 with HIV. The rearrangement links TRBV11-2 to TRBJ2-5; the D is unclear. The sequences come from unsorted PBMCs, collected 6.9 years after starting antiretroviral therapy. The chain's CDR3 is CASSFPDGQETQYF. The CDR3 DNA follows: TGTGCCAGCAGCTTCCCTGACGGGCAAGAGACCCAGTACTTC. Combining the CDR3 with reference TRBV11-2 and TRBJ2-5 gives the whole variable domain EAGVAQSPRYKIIEKRQSVAFWCNPISGHATLYWYQQILGQGPKLLIQFQNNGVVDDSQLPKDRFSAERLKGVDSTLKIQPAKLEDSAVYLCASSFPDGQETQYFGPGTRLLVL.